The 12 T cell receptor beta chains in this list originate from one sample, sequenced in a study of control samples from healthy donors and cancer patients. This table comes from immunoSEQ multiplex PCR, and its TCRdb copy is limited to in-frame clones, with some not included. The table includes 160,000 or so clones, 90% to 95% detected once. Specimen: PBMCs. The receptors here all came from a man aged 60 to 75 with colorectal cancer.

The CDR3 nucleotides read TGTGCCAGCAGTGGCAGCGTAGGACAGGGGTCTGATGAGCAGTTCTTC. It translates to CASSGSVGQGSDEQFF. The V and J genes are TRBV6-1 and TRBJ2-1, with TRBD1 identical over 9 bases. The CDR3 consists of 16 residues. The germline V gene has CDR1 MNHNS and CDR2 SASEGT. The V gene end was trimmed by 4 bases and the J gene end by 8 bases; junction bases not matched to a gene: 12.

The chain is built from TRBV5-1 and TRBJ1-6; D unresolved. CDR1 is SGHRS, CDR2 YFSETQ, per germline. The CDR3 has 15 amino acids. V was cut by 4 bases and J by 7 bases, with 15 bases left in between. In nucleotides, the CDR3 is TGCGCCAGCAGCCCCCAGGACGGAGTCAATTCACCCCTCCACTTT. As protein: CASSPQDGVNSPLHF.

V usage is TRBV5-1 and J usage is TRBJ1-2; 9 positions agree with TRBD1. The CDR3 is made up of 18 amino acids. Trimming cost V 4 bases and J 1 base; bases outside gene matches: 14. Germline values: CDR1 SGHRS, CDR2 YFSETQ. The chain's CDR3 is CASSASFTGGLINYGYTF. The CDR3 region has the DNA TGCGCCAGCAGCGCATCATTCACAGGGGGCCTTATTAACTATGGCTACACCTTC.

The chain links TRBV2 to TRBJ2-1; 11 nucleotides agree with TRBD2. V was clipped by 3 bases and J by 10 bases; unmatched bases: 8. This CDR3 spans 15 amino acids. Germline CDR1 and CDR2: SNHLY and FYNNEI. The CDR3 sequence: CASSELAGGVREQFF. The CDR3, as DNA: TGTGCCAGCAGTGAGCTAGCGGGGGGAGTTCGGGAGCAGTTCTTC.

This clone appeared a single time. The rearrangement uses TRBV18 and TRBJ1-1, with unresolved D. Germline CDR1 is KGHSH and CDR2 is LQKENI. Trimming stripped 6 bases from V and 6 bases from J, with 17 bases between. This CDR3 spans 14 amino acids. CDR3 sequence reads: CASSLSPDWAEAFF. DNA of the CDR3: TGTGCCAGCTCTCTTTCCCCAGATTGGGCTGAAGCTTTCTTT.

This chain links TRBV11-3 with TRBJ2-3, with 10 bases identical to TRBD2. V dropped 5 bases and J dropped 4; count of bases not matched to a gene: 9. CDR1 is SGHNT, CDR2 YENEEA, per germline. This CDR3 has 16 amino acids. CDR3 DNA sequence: TGTGCCAGCAGCCCGGCTAGCGGGGGCGAGGCAGATACGCAGTATTTT. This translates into CASSPASGGEADTQYF.

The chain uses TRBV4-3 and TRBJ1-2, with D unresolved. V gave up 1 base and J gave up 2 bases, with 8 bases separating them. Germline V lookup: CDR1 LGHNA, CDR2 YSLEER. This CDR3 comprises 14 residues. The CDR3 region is CASSQAGGNYGYTF. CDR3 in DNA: TGCGCCAGCAGCCAAGCGGGCGGCAACTATGGCTACACCTTC.

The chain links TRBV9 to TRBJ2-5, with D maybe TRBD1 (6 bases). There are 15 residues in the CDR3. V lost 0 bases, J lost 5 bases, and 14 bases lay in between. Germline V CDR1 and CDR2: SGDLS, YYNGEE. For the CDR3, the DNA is TGTGCCAGCAGCGTAGACAGTACAGGGCTGGAGACCCAGTACTTC. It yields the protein CASSVDSTGLETQYF.

CDR3 sequence (DNA): TGTGCCAGCAGTTTCTGGACAGGAGATAATTCACCCCTCCACTTT. This sequence encodes CASSFWTGDNSPLHF. J is TRBJ1-6 and V is TRBV6-5, with 7 bases lining up with TRBD1. Germline CDR1 MNHEY, CDR2 SVGAGI. J was trimmed by 5 bases and V by 4 bases; bases with no gene match: 5. The CDR3 consists of 15 residues.

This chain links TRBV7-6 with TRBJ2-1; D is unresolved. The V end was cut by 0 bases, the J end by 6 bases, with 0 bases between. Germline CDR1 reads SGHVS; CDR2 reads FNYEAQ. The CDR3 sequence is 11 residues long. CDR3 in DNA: TGTGCCAGCAGCTTAGCCAATGAGCAGTTCTTC. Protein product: CASSLANEQFF.

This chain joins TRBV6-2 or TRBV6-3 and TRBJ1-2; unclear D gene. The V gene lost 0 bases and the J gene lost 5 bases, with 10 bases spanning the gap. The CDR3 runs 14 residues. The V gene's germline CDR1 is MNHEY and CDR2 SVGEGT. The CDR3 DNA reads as TGTGCCAGCAGTTACTCGAGCACCCCGTATGGCTACACCTTC. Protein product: CASSYSSTPYGYTF.

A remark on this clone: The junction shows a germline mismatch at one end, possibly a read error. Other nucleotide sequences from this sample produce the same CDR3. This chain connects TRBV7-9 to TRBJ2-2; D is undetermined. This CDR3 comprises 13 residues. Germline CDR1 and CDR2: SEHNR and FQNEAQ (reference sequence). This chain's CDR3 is CASSPEPVGELFF. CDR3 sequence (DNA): TGCGCCAGCAGCCCCGAACCCGTCGGGGAGCTGTTTTTT.